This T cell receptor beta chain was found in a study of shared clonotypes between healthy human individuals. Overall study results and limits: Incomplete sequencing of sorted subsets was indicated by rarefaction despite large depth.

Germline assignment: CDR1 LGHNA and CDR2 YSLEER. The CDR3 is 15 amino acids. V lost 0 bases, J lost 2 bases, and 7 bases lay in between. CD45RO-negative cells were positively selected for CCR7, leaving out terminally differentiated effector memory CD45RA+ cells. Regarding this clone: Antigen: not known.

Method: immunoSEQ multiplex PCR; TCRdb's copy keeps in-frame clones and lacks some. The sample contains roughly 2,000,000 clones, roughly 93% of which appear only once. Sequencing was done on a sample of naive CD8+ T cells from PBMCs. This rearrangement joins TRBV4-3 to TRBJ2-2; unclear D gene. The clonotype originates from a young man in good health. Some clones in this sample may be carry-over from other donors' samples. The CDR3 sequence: CASSQDVLNTGELFF. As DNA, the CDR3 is TGCGCCAGCAGCCAAGATGTACTTAACACCGGGGAGCTGTTTTTT.